The 10 T cell receptor beta chains reported below all come from one sample, sequenced in a study of CD8 T cells in Susac syndrome. The RNA input was roughly 0.45 to 1 ug, and it was reverse transcribed with random hexamers. TCRdb independently ran MiXCR on the immunoSEQ multiplex PCR reads; one entry per CDR3 protein. The sample holds approximately 200,000 distinct CDR3 sequences, over 90% seen once. The sequencing input was CD4+ T cells from PBMCs. These receptors were taken from a human donor with multiple sclerosis.

The chain joins TRBV20-1 to TRBJ2-7; 9 bases are a match to TRBD1. CDR1 and CDR2 (germline): DFQATT, SNEGSKA (reference sequence). V lost 7 bases, J lost 5 bases, and 9 bases stayed unmatched. This CDR3 comprises 13 residues. In nucleotides, the CDR3 is TGCAGTGTACCGGGACAGGGTAGGAACGAGCAGTACTTC. Translated: CSVPGQGRNEQYF.

The chain is built from TRBV19 and TRBJ2-7, with D tentatively TRBD1 (6 bases). CDR1 LNHDA and CDR2 SQIVND come from the germline V gene (reference sequence). This CDR3 has 12 amino acids. The CDR3 reads CATGTQSYEQYF. The DNA for the CDR3 is TGTGCGACCGGGACACAATCCTACGAGCAGTACTTC.

This clonotype was recorded once. This chain connects TRBV20-1 to TRBJ2-1; 9 positions match TRBD1. After removal of 6 bases from V and 5 bases from J, the junction contained 5 bases not matched to a gene. The CDR3 spans 13 residues. Per germline, CDR1 DFQATT and CDR2 SNEGSKA (reference sequence). The CDR3 region has the DNA TGCAGTGCGGGGGACAGGGCTGACAATGAGCAGTTCTTC. It specifies CSAGDRADNEQFF.

This clonotype appeared a single time. The chain combines TRBV9 with TRBJ2-3, with D perhaps given as TRBD1 or TRBD2 (6 bases each). V lost 0 bases to trimming and J lost 0 bases, with 11 bases between them. The CDR3 has 16 amino acids. Per germline, CDR1 SGDLS and CDR2 YYNGEE. The CDR3 is CASSVDRGRSTDTQYF. In nucleotides, the CDR3 is TGTGCCAGCAGCGTAGATCGGGGGCGCAGCACAGATACGCAGTATTTT.

This clonotype occurred once. The V call is TRBV6-4, the J call TRBJ1-2, with D unclear. This CDR3 region has 12 residues. The V and J ends lost 2 bases and 7 bases respectively, with 8 bases between them. Germline assignment: CDR1 MRHNA and CDR2 SNTAGT. CDR3 in amino acids: CASSDEDRGYTF. The CDR3 coding sequence is TGTGCCAGCAGTGACGAGGACCGTGGCTACACCTTC.

This chain joins TRBV7-8 and TRBJ1-1; D uncertain. The CDR3 has 15 amino acids. Germline assignment: CDR1 SGHVS and CDR2 FQNEAQ. V dropped 1 base and J dropped 1 base, with 10 bases sitting between them. The CDR3 spells CASSLGRHPNTEAFF. CDR3 DNA: TGTGCCAGCAGCTTAGGTAGACACCCGAACACTGAAGCTTTCTTT. Supplemented by reference TRBV7-8 and TRBJ1-1, the full variable domain reads GAGVSQSPRYKVAKRGQDVALRCDPISGHVSLFWYQQALGQGPEFLTYFQNEAQLDKSGLPSDRFFAERPEGSVSTLKIQRTQQEDSAVYLCASSLGRHPNTEAFFGQGTRLTVV.

The J gene is TRBJ1-2, the V gene TRBV7-8; TRBD1 might be the D (5 bases). The V and J ends lost 1 base and 4 bases respectively, with 7 bases between them. The germline CDR1 and CDR2 sequences are SGHVS and FQNEAQ. The length of the CDR3 is 13 residues. CDR3 coding DNA: TGTGCCAGCAGCTTAGGACAGCTCTATGGCTACACCTTC. Protein product: CASSLGQLYGYTF.

The V gene is TRBV20-1, the J gene TRBJ1-5, with D perhaps TRBD1 (6 bases). V dropped 2 bases and J dropped 6 bases, with 17 bases sitting between them. Germline-derived CDR1 and CDR2 are DFQATT and SNEGSKA (reference sequence). This CDR3 contains 15 residues. Written as DNA, the CDR3 is TGCAGTGCTAGAAATCCAGGGGAGTCAGTTCAGCCCCAGCATTTT. This encodes CSARNPGESVQPQHF.

The chain links TRBV20-1 to TRBJ2-5, with D perhaps matching TRBD2 (5 bases). CDR1 is DFQATT, CDR2 SNEGSKA, per germline (reference sequence). CDR3 size: 13 residues. V lost 5 bases and J 4 bases, leaving 14 bases between the germline ends. Here the CDR3 reads CSASRDPTETQYF. The CDR3 region has the DNA TGCAGTGCTTCCCGGGATCCAACAGAGACCCAGTACTTC.

V gene TRBV20-1 combines with J gene TRBJ2-1; D gene uncertain. The CDR3 is 11 residues long. The germline CDR1 and CDR2 sequences are DFQATT and SNEGSKA (reference sequence). Between the trimmed V and J ends, which lost 5 bases and 4 bases, there was a span of 6 bases. CDR3 DNA: TGCAGTGCTCCTACTTACAATGAGCAGTTCTTC. It encodes CSAPTYNEQFF.